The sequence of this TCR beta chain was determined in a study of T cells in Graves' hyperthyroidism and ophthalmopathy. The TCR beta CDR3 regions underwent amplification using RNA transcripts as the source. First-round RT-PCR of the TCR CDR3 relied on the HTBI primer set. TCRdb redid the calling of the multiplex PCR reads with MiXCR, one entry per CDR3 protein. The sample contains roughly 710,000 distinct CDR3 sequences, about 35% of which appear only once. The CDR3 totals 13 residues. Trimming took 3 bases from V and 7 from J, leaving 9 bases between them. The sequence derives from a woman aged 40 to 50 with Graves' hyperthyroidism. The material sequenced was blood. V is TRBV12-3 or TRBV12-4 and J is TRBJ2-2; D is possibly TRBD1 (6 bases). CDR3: CASSFNRDGELFF. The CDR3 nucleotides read TGTGCCAGCAGTTTCAACAGGGACGGGGAGCTGTTTTTT.